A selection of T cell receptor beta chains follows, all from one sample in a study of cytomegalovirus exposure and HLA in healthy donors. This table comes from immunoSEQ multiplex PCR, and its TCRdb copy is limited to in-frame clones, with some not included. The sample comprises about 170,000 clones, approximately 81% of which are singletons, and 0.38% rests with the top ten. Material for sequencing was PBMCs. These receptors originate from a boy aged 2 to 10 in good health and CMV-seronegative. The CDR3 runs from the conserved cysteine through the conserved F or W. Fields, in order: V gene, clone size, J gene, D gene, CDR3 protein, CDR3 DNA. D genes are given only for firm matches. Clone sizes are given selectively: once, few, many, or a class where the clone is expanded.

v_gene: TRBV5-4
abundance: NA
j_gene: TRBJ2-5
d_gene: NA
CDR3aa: CASSPRDETQYF
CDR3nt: TGTGCCAGCAGTCCGCGTGATGAGACCCAGTACTTC

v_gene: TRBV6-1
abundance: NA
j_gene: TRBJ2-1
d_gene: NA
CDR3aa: CASKPWTGGNEQFF
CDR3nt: TGTGCCAGCAAACCTTGGACAGGAGGGAATGAGCAGTTCTTC

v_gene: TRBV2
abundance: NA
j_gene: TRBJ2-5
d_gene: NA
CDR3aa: CASSDVGSWETQYF
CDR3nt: TGTGCCAGCAGTGACGTCGGGAGTTGGGAGACCCAGTACTTC

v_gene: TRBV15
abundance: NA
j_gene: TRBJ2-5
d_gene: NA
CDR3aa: CATSQRIGGETQYF
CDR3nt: TGTGCCACCAGCCAACGGATTGGGGGGGAGACCCAGTACTTC

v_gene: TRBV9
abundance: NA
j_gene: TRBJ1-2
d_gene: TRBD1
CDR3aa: CASSVGGTGNNYGYTF
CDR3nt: TGTGCCAGCAGCGTAGGTGGGACAGGGAATAACTATGGCTACACCTTC

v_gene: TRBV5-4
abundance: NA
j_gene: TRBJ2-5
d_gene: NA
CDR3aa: CASRPSGGETQYF
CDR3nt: TGTGCCAGCAGACCGAGCGGTGGTGAGACCCAGTACTTC

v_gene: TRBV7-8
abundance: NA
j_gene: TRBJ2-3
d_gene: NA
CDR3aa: CASSPSTDTQYF
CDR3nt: TGTGCCAGCAGCCCAAGCACAGATACGCAGTATTTT

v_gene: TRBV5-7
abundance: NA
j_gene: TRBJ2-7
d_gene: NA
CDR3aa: CASSLGQSSSYEQYF
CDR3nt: TGTGCCAGCAGCTTGGGGCAGTCTTCCTCCTACGAGCAGTACTTC

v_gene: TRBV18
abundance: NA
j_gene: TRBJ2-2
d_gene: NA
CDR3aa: CASSPRGSSGELFF
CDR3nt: TGTGCCAGCTCACCACGAGGTAGCTCTGGGGAGCTGTTTTTT

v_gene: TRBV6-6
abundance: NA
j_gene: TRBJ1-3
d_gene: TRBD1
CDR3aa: CASSYRQGAGGNTIYF
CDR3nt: TGTGCCAGCAGTTACCGACAGGGGGCGGGCGGAAACACCATATATTTT

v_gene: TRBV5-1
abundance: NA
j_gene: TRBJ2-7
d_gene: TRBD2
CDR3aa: CASSWTSEYEQYF
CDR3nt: TGCGCCAGCAGCTGGACTAGCGAGTACGAGCAGTACTTC

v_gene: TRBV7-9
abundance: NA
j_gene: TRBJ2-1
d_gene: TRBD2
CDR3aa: CASSLGGSAYNEQFF
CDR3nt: TGTGCCAGCAGCTTAGGCGGGAGCGCTTACAATGAGCAGTTCTTC

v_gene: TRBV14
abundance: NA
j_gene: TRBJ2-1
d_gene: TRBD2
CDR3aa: CASSPYRLAGANNEQFF
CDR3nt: TGTGCCAGCAGCCCCTATCGACTAGCGGGAGCTAACAATGAGCAGTTCTTC

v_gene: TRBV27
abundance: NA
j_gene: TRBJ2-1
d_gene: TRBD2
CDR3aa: CASSLWFREGLIEQFF
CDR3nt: TGTGCCAGCAGTTTATGGTTCCGGGAGGGCCTAATAGAGCAGTTCTTC

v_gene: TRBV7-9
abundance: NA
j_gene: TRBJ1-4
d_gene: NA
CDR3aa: CASSLPRVANEKLFF
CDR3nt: TGTGCCAGCAGCTTACCGAGGGTGGCTAATGAAAAACTGTTTTTT

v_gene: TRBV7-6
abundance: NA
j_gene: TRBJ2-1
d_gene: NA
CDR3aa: CASRQHPHNEQFF
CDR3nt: TGTGCCAGCAGACAACACCCCCACAATGAGCAGTTCTTC

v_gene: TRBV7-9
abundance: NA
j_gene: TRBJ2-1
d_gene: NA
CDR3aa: CASSPTLGYNEQFF
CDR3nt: TGTGCCAGCAGCCCGACCCTAGGTTACAATGAGCAGTTCTTC

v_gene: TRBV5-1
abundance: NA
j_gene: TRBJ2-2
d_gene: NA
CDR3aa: CASSLDPGTNTGELFF
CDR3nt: TGCGCCAGCAGCTTGGATCCCGGGACTAACACCGGGGAGCTGTTTTTT

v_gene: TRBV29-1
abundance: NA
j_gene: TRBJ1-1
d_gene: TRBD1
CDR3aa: CSGRSGGTEAFF
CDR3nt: TGCAGCGGAAGATCAGGGGGCACTGAAGCTTTCTTT

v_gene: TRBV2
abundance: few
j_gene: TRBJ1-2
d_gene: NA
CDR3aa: CASSEAPRGSGYTF
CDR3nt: TGTGCCAGCAGTGAAGCGCCTAGGGGTAGTGGCTACACCTTC